A single sample gave rise to the 15 T cell receptor beta chains below, sequenced in a study of long-term antiretroviral therapy in people with HIV (dated by TCRdb to the early 2020s). The immunoSEQ hsTCRB v3.0 assay was used at survey level resolution for TRB variable region sequencing. TCRdb took this table from immuneACCESS and kept in-frame rearrangements with V and J called. Such tables lack part of the clones; where checked against another copy, unresolved V genes explain under half of the gap, and the rest is unexplained. Here the sample has about 33,000 clones; over 70% occur a single time. Around 8% of the sample lies in the top ten. The material was unsorted PBMCs, obtained 3.1 years after starting antiretroviral therapy. The origin of the receptors is a woman in her forties or fifties with HIV.

CDR3 nucleotides: TGCGCCAGCAGCTTGGGAGCGGGGGGGTATAATGAGCAGTTCTTC. Its protein is CASSLGAGGYNEQFF. This sequence joins TRBV5-1 and TRBJ2-1; TRBD2 agrees at 10 bases. The trim removed 0 bases at V and 7 bases at J, leaving 4 bases unmatched. Germline V CDR1 and CDR2: SGHRS, YFSETQ. This CDR3 is 15 amino acids long.

The rearrangement links TRBV2 to TRBJ1-6; D is uncertain. Germline CDR1 SNHLY, CDR2 FYNNEI. This CDR3 has 13 residues. Trimming pared 4 bases from V and 8 bases from J, leaving 9 bases between. The CDR3, as DNA: TGTGCCAGCAGTGTACAGCTTGATTCACCCCTCCACTTT. This translates into CASSVQLDSPLHF.

This chain links TRBV5-5 with TRBJ2-7; D ambiguous. Germline-derived CDR1 and CDR2 are SGHKS and YYEKEE (reference sequence). The length of the CDR3 is 15 residues. V was cut by 2 bases and J by 0 bases, with 12 bases left in between. The DNA for the CDR3 is TGTGCCAGCAGCTTTTACCAGGCAGACTCCTACGAGCAGTACTTC. Protein: CASSFYQADSYEQYF.

The chain couples TRBV7-2 to TRBJ2-5; tentative D call: TRBD2 (6 bases). The CDR3 is made up of 13 amino acids. Germline V gene data show CDR1 as SGHTA and CDR2 as FQGNSA. The V and J ends lost 3 bases and 4 bases respectively, with 9 bases between them. CDR3 sequence: CASSFWGVETQYF. The CDR3 DNA follows: TGTGCCAGCAGCTTTTGGGGGGTAGAGACCCAGTACTTC.

The chain recombines TRBV11-2 with TRBJ1-3; 12 bases align to TRBD1. CDR3 size: 16 residues. Trimming took 5 bases from V and 1 from J; bases not matched to a gene: 3. Germline V gene lookup returns CDR1 SGHAT and CDR2 FQNNGV. CDR3 protein: CASSPGQGASGNTIYF. CDR3 sequence (DNA): TGTGCCAGCAGCCCGGGACAGGGGGCTTCTGGAAACACCATATATTTT.

J is TRBJ1-5 and V is TRBV7-9; D possibly corresponds to TRBD1 (6 bases). V lost 1 base, J lost 5 bases, and 9 bases lay in between. The V gene's germline CDR1 is SEHNR and CDR2 FQNEAQ (reference sequence). The CDR3 totals 14 residues. CDR3 sequence (DNA): TGTGCCAGCAGCTTAGGAGCAGGGGATCAGCCCCAGCATTTT. As protein: CASSLGAGDQPQHF.

A single count supports this clone. The J gene is TRBJ2-7, the V gene TRBV9, with D possibly called TRBD1 or TRBD2 (6 bases each). Trimming shortened V by 0 bases and J by 5 bases, and 18 bases separated the two germline ends. Per germline, CDR1 SGDLS and CDR2 YYNGEE. This CDR3 is 16 amino acids long. The chain's CDR3 is CASSVGSGAGLHEQYV. DNA for the CDR3: TGTGCCAGCAGCGTAGGGTCAGGGGCTGGACTACACGAGCAGTACGTC.

As DNA, the CDR3 is TGTGCCAGTTCAGTTAGGGGGTACAATCAGCCCCAGCATTTT. This gives the protein CASSVRGYNQPQHF. This chain connects TRBV19 to TRBJ1-5, with a tentative D call TRBD1 (6 bases). V shed 8 bases and J shed 3 bases, with 14 bases lying between them. The CDR3 has 14 amino acids. The V gene's germline CDR1 is LNHDA and CDR2 SQIVND (reference sequence).

V is TRBV30 and J is TRBJ2-3; 12 bases are a match to TRBD2. The CDR3 contains 17 residues. The germline V gene encodes CDR1 GTSNPN and CDR2 SVGIG (reference sequence). The J segment lost 1 base and the V segment lost 1 base, leaving 6 bases of the junction unmatched. The CDR3 DNA follows: TGTGCCTGGAGTGCTCTAGCGGGGGGGCTGGGCACAGATACGCAGTATTTT. It specifies CAWSALAGGLGTDTQYF.

V is TRBV15 and J is TRBJ1-2, with TRBD1 as a possible D gene (5 bases). V was trimmed by 0 bases and J by 3 bases, leaving 11 bases between them. The CDR3 is made up of 15 amino acids. Germline V CDR1 and CDR2: LNHNV, YYDKDF (reference sequence). The CDR3, as DNA: TGTGCCACCAGCAGAGACGGGGCCTTCGACTATGGCTACACCTTC. It yields the protein CATSRDGAFDYGYTF.

The V gene is TRBV5-5, the J gene TRBJ1-4; the D is unclear. The CDR3 contains 13 residues. The germline V gene encodes CDR1 SGHKS and CDR2 YYEKEE (reference sequence). Trimming pared 0 bases from V and 12 bases from J, leaving 12 bases between. The CDR3 DNA sequence: TGTGCCAGCAGCTTGGGCCCCCCGGACGAACTGTTTTTT. This gives the protein CASSLGPPDELFF.

The rearrangement joins TRBV27 to TRBJ2-2; 13 nucleotides line up with TRBD2. The CDR3 covers 15 residues. V lost 3 bases, J lost 6 bases, and 1 base stayed unmatched. Germline V gene data show CDR1 as MNHEY and CDR2 as SMNVEV (reference sequence). CDR3 DNA sequence: TGTGCCAGCAGTTTCACTAGCGGGGGGGCCGGGGAGCTGTTTTTT. This codes for CASSFTSGGAGELFF.

CDR3 coding DNA: TGTGCCAGCAGCTTGCAGGGGCAACTCCAAGAGACCCAGTACTTC. Translation: CASSLQGQLQETQYF. V gene TRBV7-9 combines with J gene TRBJ2-5, with a tentative D call TRBD1 (6 bases). Trimming pared 3 bases from V and 1 base from J, leaving 12 bases between. CDR1 SEHNR and CDR2 FQNEAQ come from the germline V gene (reference sequence). CDR3 length equals 15 residues.

This chain links TRBV10-2 with TRBJ1-1; a weak D match, TRBD1 (6 bases). The germline gives CDR1 WSHSY, CDR2 SAAADI. The length of the CDR3 is 13 residues. Trimming removed 4 bases at V and 8 bases at J, with 14 bases between. CDR3 region: CASSVDRRREAFF. CDR3 DNA: TGCGCCAGCAGTGTTGACAGGCGCCGAGAAGCTTTCTTT.

The CDR3 region has the DNA TGTGCCAGCAGCCAATGGGGCGATGAGCAGTTCTTC. This codes for CASSQWGDEQFF. This chain links TRBV4-2 with TRBJ2-1, with a tentative D call TRBD1 (5 bases). In germline, CDR1 is LGHNA, CDR2 YNFKEQ. The CDR3 sequence is 12 residues long. The V gene lost 2 bases and the J gene lost 8 bases, with 7 bases spanning the gap.